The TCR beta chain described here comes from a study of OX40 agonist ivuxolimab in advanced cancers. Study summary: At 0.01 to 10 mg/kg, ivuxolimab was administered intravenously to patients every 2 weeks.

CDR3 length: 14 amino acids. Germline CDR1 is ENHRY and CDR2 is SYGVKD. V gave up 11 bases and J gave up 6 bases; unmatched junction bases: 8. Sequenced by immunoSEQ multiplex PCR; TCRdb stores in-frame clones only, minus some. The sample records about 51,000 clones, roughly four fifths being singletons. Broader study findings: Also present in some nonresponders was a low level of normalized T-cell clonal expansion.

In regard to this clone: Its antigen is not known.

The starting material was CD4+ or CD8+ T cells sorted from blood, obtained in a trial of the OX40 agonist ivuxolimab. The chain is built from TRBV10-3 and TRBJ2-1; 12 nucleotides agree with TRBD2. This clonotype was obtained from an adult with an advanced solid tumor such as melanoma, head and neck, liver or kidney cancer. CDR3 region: CAAALAGGFNEQFF. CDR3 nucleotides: TGTGCCGCCGCACTAGCGGGGGGATTCAATGAGCAGTTCTTC.